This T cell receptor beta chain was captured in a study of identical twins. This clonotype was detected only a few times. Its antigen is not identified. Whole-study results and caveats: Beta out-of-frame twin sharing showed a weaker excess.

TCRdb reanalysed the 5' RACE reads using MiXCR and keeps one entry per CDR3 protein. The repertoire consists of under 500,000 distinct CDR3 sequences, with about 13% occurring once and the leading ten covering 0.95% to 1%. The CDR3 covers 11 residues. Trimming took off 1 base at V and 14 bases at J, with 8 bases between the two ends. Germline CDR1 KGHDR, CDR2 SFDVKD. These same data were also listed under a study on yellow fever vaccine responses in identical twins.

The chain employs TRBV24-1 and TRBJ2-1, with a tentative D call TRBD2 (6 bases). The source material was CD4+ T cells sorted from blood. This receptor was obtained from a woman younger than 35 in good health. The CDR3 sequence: CATSDFGGKFF. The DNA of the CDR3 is TGTGCCACCAGTGATTTTGGGGGGAAGTTCTTC.